These T cell receptor beta chains were read from a single sample in a study of shared clonotypes between healthy human individuals. This table comes from immunoSEQ multiplex PCR, and its TCRdb copy is limited to in-frame clones, with some not included. The sample yields around 500,000 clones, about 76% seen once. The sample consisted of PBMCs. These receptor sequences come from a woman in her 40s in good health. Some clones in this sample may be carry-over from other donors' samples. Both conserved end residues are part of each CDR3.

v_gene | len | CDR3aa
TRBV14 | 14 | CASSPWDRTYEQYF
TRBV4-2 | 16 | CASSQDVGSHTDTQYF
TRBV5-1 | 15 | CASSLDGSFDEKLFF
TRBV5-1 | 14 | CASSLTASGNTIYF
TRBV5-1 | 15 | CASSETGLRSYEQYF
TRBV4-2 | 15 | CASSQESSGANVLTF
TRBV5-1 | 15 | CASRQAGANTGELFF
TRBV6-5 | 15 | CAGSPTRQGGYGYTF
TRBV9 | 15 | CASSVAPAVNEKLFF
TRBV28 | 14 | CASRRDSSNQPQHF
TRBV5-6 | 15 | CASSHLLAGHYEQYF
TRBV7-9 | 13 | CASSLVLGAEQFF
TRBV2 | 16 | CASSGPPGQGAREQYF
TRBV7-6 | 13 | CASSEDRGQTQYF
TRBV19 | 14 | CASSEPDRTYEQYF
TRBV7-2 | 13 | CASSLDYSYEQYF
TRBV5-1 | 14 | CASSLLGEGNTIYF
TRBV30 | 13 | CAWNWGGGNTIYF
TRBV4-2 | 14 | CASSQRQLRDEQFF
TRBV5-6 | 15 | CASSSPGPTPYEQYF